The clone carrying this T cell receptor beta chain was found a few times. Its specificity is not known. These data originate in a study of early T cells in non-severe SARS-CoV-2 infection. The overall study: Sequenced bulk RNA came from whole blood that was unsorted, and chains were unpaired.

The TCR library protocol attached unique molecular identifiers to the individual cDNA molecules. A single record per CDR3 protein comes from TCRdb applying MiXCR to the 5' RACE reads. The top ten clones hold around 5.4% of a sample with 70,000 to 90,000 distinct CDR3 sequences, 14% to 15% of them seen once. Study-wide findings and caveats: In VDJdb matching, anti-spike CD8 responses were favored while private and CD4 specificities went missing.

This sequence was found in an adult who was a healthcare worker with PCR-confirmed SARS-CoV-2 infection or an uninfected control (not recorded which). Sequencing was performed on whole blood.

CDR3 sequence: CASSQTVEIRRGDMNEQFF. DNA of the CDR3: TGTGCCAGCAGCCAAACGGTTGAAATAAGGCGGGGTGATATGAATGAGCAGTTCTTC. The V and J genes are TRBV3-1 and TRBJ2-1, with D perhaps TRBD2 (6 bases). Trimming took off 2 bases at V and 7 bases at J, with 27 bases between the two ends. CDR3 length equals 19 residues. Germline CDR1 is LGHDT and CDR2 is YNNKEL (reference sequence).